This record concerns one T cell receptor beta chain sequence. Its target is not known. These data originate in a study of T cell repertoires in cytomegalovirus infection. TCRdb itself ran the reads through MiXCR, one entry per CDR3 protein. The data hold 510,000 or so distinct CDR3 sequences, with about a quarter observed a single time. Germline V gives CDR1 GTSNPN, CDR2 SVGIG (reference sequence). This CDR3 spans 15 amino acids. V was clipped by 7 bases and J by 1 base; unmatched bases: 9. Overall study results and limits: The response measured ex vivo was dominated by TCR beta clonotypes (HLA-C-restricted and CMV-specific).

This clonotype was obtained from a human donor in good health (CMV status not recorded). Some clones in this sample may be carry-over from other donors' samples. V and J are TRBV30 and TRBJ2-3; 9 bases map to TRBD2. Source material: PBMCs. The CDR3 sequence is CASLGGRGGTDTQYF. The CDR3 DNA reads TGTGCCTCCCTGGGCGGGAGGGGAGGCACAGATACGCAGTATTTT. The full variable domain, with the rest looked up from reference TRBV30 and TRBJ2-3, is SQTIHQWPATLVQPVGSPLSLECTVEGTSNPNLYWYRQAAGRGLQLLFYSVGIGQISSEVPQNLSASRPQDRQFILSSKKLLLSDSGFYLCASLGGRGGTDTQYFGPGTRLTVL.